The clone carrying this T cell receptor beta chain was seen a handful of times. This record belongs to a study of T-cell memory formation after mild COVID-19. A 5'RACE reaction primed in the constant segment made cDNA libraries of TCR alpha and TCR beta, and these carried sample barcodes and UMIs. Each CDR3 protein gets one entry after TCRdb re-called the 5' RACE reads with MiXCR. Of about 360,000 distinct CDR3 sequences in the sample, 14% were seen once. Germline CDR1 reads SGHAT; CDR2 reads FQNNGV. V lost 5 bases, J lost 3 bases, and 16 bases lay in between. The CDR3 has 15 amino acids. The TCR originated in a young man who had mild COVID-19 (a few samples of this study predate the infection). Cell type and time point are not known. The sequenced material came from PBMCs or a T cell subset sorted from them (not recorded which). This chain uses TRBV11-2 with TRBJ1-1; a possible D gene is TRBD1 (5 bases). CDR3 sequence reads: CASSLNWGLDTEAFF. CDR3 sequence (DNA): TGTGCCAGCAGCCTCAACTGGGGGTTAGACACTGAAGCTTTCTTT. The variable domain in full, with the rest retrieved from reference TRBV11-2 and TRBJ1-1, is EAGVAQSPRYKIIEKRQSVAFWCNPISGHATLYWYQQILGQGPKLLIQFQNNGVVDDSQLPKDRFSAERLKGVDSTLKIQPAKLEDSAVYLCASSLNWGLDTEAFFGQGTRLTVV.